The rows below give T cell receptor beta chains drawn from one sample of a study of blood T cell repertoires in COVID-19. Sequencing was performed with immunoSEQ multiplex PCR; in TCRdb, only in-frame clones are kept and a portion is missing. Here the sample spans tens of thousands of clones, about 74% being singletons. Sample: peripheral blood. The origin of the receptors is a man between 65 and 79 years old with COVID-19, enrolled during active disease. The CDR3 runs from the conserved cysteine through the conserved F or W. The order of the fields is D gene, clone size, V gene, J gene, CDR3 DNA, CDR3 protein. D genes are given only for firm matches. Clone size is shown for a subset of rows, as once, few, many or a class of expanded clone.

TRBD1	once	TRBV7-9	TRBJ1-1	TGTGCCAGCACCGGGACAGAGATAAACACTGAAGCTTTCTTT	CASTGTEINTEAFF
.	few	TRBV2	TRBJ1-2	TGTGCCAGGAGTCAATCGGGGGGGCCGACGGGCTATGGCTACACCTTC	CARSQSGGPTGYGYTF
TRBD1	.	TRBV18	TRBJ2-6	TGTGCCACCCCCCGGACAGGGTCACTCTCTGGGGCCAACGTCCTGACTTTC	CATPRTGSLSGANVLTF
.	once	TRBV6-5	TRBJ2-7	TGTGCCAGCAGTTATGGGGCGCCTGGACCCTACGAGCAGTACTTC	CASSYGAPGPYEQYF
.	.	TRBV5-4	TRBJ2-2	TGTGCCAGCAGCTTGGCCTCGAGGGTGCGGGCCGGGGAGCTGTTTTTT	CASSLASRVRAGELFF
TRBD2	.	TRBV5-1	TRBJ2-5	TGCGCCAGCAGCGAAAGCGGGAGCGAGACCCAGTACTTC	CASSESGSETQYF
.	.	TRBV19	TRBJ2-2	TGTGCCAGTAGTGAACAGGCGATCGGGGAGCTGTTTTTT	CASSEQAIGELFF
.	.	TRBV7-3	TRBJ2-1	TGTGCCAGCAGCTTAACTGAGAGCTCCTACAATGAGCAGTTCTTC	CASSLTESSYNEQFF
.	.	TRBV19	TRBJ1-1	TGTGCCAGTAGAACTTACACTGAAGCTTTCTTT	CASRTYTEAFF
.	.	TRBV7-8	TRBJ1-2	TGTGCCACCGCACAGGGCTCAGCAGGTGGCTACACCTTC	CATAQGSAGGYTF
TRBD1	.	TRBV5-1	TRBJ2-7	TGCGCCAGCAGCTTGACAGGGGACTACGAGCAGTACTTC	CASSLTGDYEQYF
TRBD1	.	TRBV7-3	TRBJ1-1	TGTGCCAGCAGCGGGGGACAGGTATACACTGAAGCTTTCTTT	CASSGGQVYTEAFF
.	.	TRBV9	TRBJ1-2	TGTGCCAGCAGCTTGCGACAGGTATCTTATGGCTACACCTTC	CASSLRQVSYGYTF
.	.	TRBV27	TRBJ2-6	TGTGCCAGCAGTTTATCAATAGCGACTGGGGCCAACGTCCTGACTTTC	CASSLSIATGANVLTF
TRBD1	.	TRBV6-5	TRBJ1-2	TGTGCCAGCGGGACAGGGGATTATGGCTACACCTTC	CASGTGDYGYTF
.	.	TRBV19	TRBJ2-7	TGTGCCAGTAGTATAGTGGGCAGTCCCTACGAGCAGTACTTC	CASSIVGSPYEQYF
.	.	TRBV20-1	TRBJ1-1	TGCATGGGGGCAGAGAACACTGAAGCTTTCTTT	CMGAENTEAFF
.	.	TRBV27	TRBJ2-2	TGTGCCAGCAGTTTCGGGAACACCGGGGAGCTGTTTTTT	CASSFGNTGELFF
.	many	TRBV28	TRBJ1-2	TGTGCCAGCAGGATAATCCCTACCGGGATAACGGGTGGCTACACCTTC	CASRIIPTGITGGYTF
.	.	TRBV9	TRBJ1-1	TGTGCCAGCAGCGTAGGTGGGGGGGGCAACACTGAAGCTTTCTTT	CASSVGGGGNTEAFF
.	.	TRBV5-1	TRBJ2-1	TGCGCCAGCCGCTTAGTCGCGGGCCAAATATTTTCAAACAATGAGCAGTTCTTC	CASRLVAGQIFSNNEQFF
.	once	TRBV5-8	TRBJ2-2	TGTGCCAGCAGCCCCTACGGGGAGCTGTTTTTT	CASSPYGELFF
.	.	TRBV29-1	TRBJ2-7	TGCAGCGTTGCAAACGGAGACGGATTCGGCTACGAGCAGTACTTC	CSVANGDGFGYEQYF
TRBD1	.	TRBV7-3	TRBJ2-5	TGTGCCAGCAGCTTAACGGGACAGGGGCCTGAGACCCAGTACTTC	CASSLTGQGPETQYF
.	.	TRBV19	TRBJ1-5	TGTGCCACCGCCCAGGAGCCCCAGCATTTT	CATAQEPQHF
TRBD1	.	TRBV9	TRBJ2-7	TGTGCCAGCAGCGTAACCGGGACAGGGGGATACGAGCAGTACTTC	CASSVTGTGGYEQYF
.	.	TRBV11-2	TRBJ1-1	TGTGCCAGCAGCCTCCCGCGGGGGCCGGGCACTGAAGCTTTCTTT	CASSLPRGPGTEAFF
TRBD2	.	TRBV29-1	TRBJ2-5	TGCAGCGTTGAAGAGGGACTAGCGGGGAGACAAGAGACCCAGTACTTC	CSVEEGLAGRQETQYF
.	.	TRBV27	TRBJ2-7	TGTGCCAGCAGTTTTAGGGGTGTCTCCTACGAGCAGTACTTC	CASSFRGVSYEQYF
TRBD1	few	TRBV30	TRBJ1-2	TGTGCCTCCAAGGATTCCAGGGGGCCGGGAGGCTACACCTTC	CASKDSRGPGGYTF
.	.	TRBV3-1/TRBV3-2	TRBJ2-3	TGTGCCAGCAGCCAAGATCCCGGAGCCGCAGATACGCAGTATTTT	CASSQDPGAADTQYF
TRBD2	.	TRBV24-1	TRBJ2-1	TGTGCCACCAGTGACCCCTCGGCGGGAGGTTACAATGAGCAGTTCTTC	CATSDPSAGGYNEQFF